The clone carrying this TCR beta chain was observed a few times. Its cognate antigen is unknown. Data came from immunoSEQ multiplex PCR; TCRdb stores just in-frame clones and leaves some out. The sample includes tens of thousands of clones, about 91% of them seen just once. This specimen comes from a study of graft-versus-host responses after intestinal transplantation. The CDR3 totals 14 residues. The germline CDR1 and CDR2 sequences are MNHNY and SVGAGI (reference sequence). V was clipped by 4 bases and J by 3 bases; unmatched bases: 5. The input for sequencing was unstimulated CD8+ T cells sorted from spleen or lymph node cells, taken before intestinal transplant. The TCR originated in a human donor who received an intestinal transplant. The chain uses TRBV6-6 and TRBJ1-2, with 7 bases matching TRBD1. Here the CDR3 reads CASSSTGLDYGYTF. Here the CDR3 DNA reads TGTGCCAGCAGTTCGACAGGGTTGGACTATGGCTACACCTTC.